This T cell receptor (beta chain) emerged from a study of cytomegalovirus exposure and HLA in healthy donors. Notes on the study in general: The tendency of first-cohort TCR clusters to co-occur in the roughly 120 validation repertoires was identified by a subsequent analysis. The study flagged roughly 150 TCR beta chains as cytomegalovirus-associated.

Clones were sequenced by immunoSEQ multiplex PCR, and TCRdb holds only the in-frame ones, with some missing. The data show fewer than 150,000 clones, around 89% seen once. As to this clone: Antigen: not known.

Looked up from germline, CDR1 is MDHEN and CDR2 is SYDVKM. J lost 7 bases, V lost 6 bases, and 10 bases had no gene match. This CDR3 spans 15 amino acids. The donors were part of the 120-subject validation cohort, which stood apart from the 666-subject first cohort. The chain has TRBV28 and TRBJ1-5; the match to TRBD1 covers 9 bases. Sequences were obtained from PBMCs. The source is a man between 18 and 35 years old in good health and CMV-seronegative. CDR3 residues: CASRLTGGQGQPQHF. Here the CDR3 DNA reads TGTGCCAGCAGACTTACAGGGGGCCAAGGCCAGCCCCAGCATTTT. Complete variable domain (other parts from reference TRBV28 and TRBJ1-5): DVKVTQSSRYLVKRTGEKVFLECVQDMDHENMFWYRQDPGLGLRLIYFSYDVKMKEKGDIPEGYSVSREKKERFSLILESASTNQTSMYLCASRLTGGQGQPQHFGDGTRLSIL.